Sequencing of this T cell receptor beta chain was carried out in a study of immune characterization of retroperitoneal liposarcoma (dated by TCRdb to the late 2010s). The library was generated by PCR. The sequencing machine was a NextSeq 500. TCRdb applied fastp at Q25 and MiXCR to the public reads, then kept only in-frame beta chains. When rows share a CDR3 protein, they turn into one entry using the most common DNA and genes. For this sample the table gives approximately 11,000 distinct CDR3 sequences, of which less than 30% were detected only once. Of the sample, approximately 19% falls within the top ten clones. The CDR3, from cysteine to phenylalanine, totals 14 residues. The entry retains the CDR3 DNA only, 42 bases that are in frame from base 1. Between the V and J ends, shortened by 4 bases and 0 bases respectively, the junction contains 9 bases. The germline V gene (reference sequence) supplies CDR1 WNHNN and CDR2 SYGVQD.

This clonotype is assessed as medium-sized (0.01 to 0.1%). This receptor's antigen is unknown. No base-level quality is on record; no much larger clone is a single base apart. This clonotype was obtained from a male donor with retroperitoneal liposarcoma. The sample taken for sequencing was blood. The chain links TRBV10-1 with TRBJ1-1, and perhaps TRBD1 as D gene, on 6 matching bases. CDR3 region: CASSAGHLNTEAFF. The sequenced DNA is TGCGCCAGCAGTGCGGGACACCTGAACACTGAAGCTTTCTTT.